This T cell receptor beta chain is drawn from a study of spatial heterogeneity in lung cancer. Germline V lookup: CDR1 MNHEY, CDR2 SVGAGI. The CDR3 runs to 15 residues. Trimming removed 0 bases from V and 1 base from J, with 8 bases in between. This sample's time point: sample taken at primary tumor resection. As concerns this clonotype: Its target is unknown.

General observations from the study: In tumors, expanded intratumoral alpha and beta TCR counts tracked mutation counts.

TCRdb processed the 5' RACE reads anew with MiXCR; each CDR3 protein has one entry. The sample has some 100,000 distinct CDR3 sequences, 4.4% seen once. The sample consisted of lung tumor tissue, taken at surgery. The TCR comes from a male donor with early-stage non-small cell lung cancer. The gene calls are TRBV6-5 and TRBJ2-3; perhaps TRBD2 as D (5 bases). CDR3 DNA sequence: TGTGCCAGCAGTTACTCTCCGCGGGGCACAGATACGCAGTATTTT. The encoded protein is CASSYSPRGTDTQYF.